This T cell receptor (beta chain) stems from a study of CD8 T cells in cerebrospinal fluid in Alzheimer's disease. Each CDR3 protein gets one entry in TCRdb, which reprocessed the 10x single-cell sequencing reads and gives no DNA. The sample's table shows several hundred distinct CDR3 sequences. The CDR3 is 15 residues long. Germline values: CDR1 SGHRS, CDR2 YFSETQ. The study's findings and limits: In mild cognitive impairment or Alzheimer's disease, the biggest CSF clone made up more TCRs than in controls.

According to its frequency, this clonotype is medium-sized (0.01 to 0.1%). Its antigen is currently unknown. This clonotype originated in a human donor with Alzheimer's disease. The specimen was cerebrospinal fluid. The chain recombines TRBV5-1 with TRBJ2-5; the TRBD1 assignment by TCRdb is unverifiable without DNA. The CDR3 is CASSLAGGFVETQYF.